Described below is a single T cell receptor beta chain sequence and its context. Its antigen specificity is not known. Base-call qualities are not available, and no considerably larger clone is one nucleotide away. The data derive from a study of cytomegalovirus exposure and HLA in healthy donors listed by TCRdb under 2017. Regarding the research as a whole: An earlier analysis of roughly 630 of the donors reported roughly 270 Gb of sequence data and 117 million unique TCR beta sequences from around 200 million T cells. A later genetic analysis took genome-wide SNP genotypes for about three fifths of the 666 donors and used that subset as a discovery cohort. The study used immunosequencing to profile the T cell repertoires of around 600 subjects and linked those repertoires to cytomegalovirus serostatus. Among 398 genotyped donors of the cohort, an average of about 240,000 unique TCR beta nucleotide sequences were sequenced per donor, roughly 20% of them non-productive. Rather than drawing on any new phenotypic data, the later analysis identified candidate immune exposures from TCR beta sequences and the way those sequences occurred across donors. The genetic ancestry cluster associated with self-reported Caucasian donors included roughly 84% of the roughly 380 genotyped donors. Four or five DR-DQ haplotypes were treated as single units for association and clustering because of strong linkage in the cohort. The aim of the study was to test whether cataloging public T cell receptors could identify signatures of past pathogen exposure. An early release that covered around 590 HLA-typed donors contained approximately 300 gigabases of sequencing data and approximately 85 million unique TCR sequences. An earlier analysis of fewer than 700 of the donors applied high-throughput TCR beta sequencing to assess whether each TCR beta V gene segment acted as functional or pseudogenic. To study patterns of TCR occurrence, a later analysis re-analyzed previously published TCR beta repertoires from 600 to 750 donors and added high-resolution HLA genotyping. Donor age, sex, ethnicity and CMV serostatus were collected together with the repertoire data. The number of donors typed differed by locus, with 629-630 for A, B, C, DRB1 and DQB1, more than 500 for DQA1, 600 to 610 for DPA1, and under 490 for DPB1. Both class I and class II loci were covered by HLA typing, at four-digit resolution. All discovery cohort repertoires had been generated on a single sequencing platform. The study combined high-throughput TCR immunosequencing, statistical association of individual TCRs with disease status, and machine learning to predict cytomegalovirus infection status. Along with the approximately 700-subject first cohort, a separate validation cohort of over 90 different subjects was used.

CDR1 MNHEY and CDR2 SVGAGI were looked up in the germline V gene. Trimming takes 7 bases from V and 4 bases from J, and the germline ends sit 10 bases apart. There are 12 amino acids in the CDR3, from cysteine to phenylalanine inclusive. The entry retains the CDR3 DNA only, 36 bases that are in frame from base 1. The research as a whole found: Most TCR sequences were observed very rarely across donors, whereas some public TCRs were present in many individuals. Immune exposure information for the cohort was limited to CMV serostatus. Strong co-occurrence of HLA alleles, especially DR and DQ, made assigning TCR associations to individual alleles difficult. A further reported finding was that TCR beta sequences accurately predicted the HLA-A and HLA-B alleles for most subjects in the first cohort. A later analysis found that HLA-associated TCR beta chains were more clonally expanded and had lower generation probabilities than equally common non-associated chains. Because counts were too low, 15 to 20 rarely observed V segments, including chromosome 9 orphons, were excluded from the earlier analysis of 587 of the donors. HLA typing was unavailable for some donors at each locus, so association tests used only the typed subset. According to a later genetic analysis, donors in an Asian-associated ancestry cluster had fewer N-insertions in productive TCRs than the approximately 630-donor mean. In a later analysis, TCR association rates were found to vary across HLA loci, with the most associated TCRs seen for DRB1 alleles and the fewest for HLA-C alleles. The cohort was sequenced for TCR beta chains only, and without alpha or paired-chain data the features that could be detected were limited. Most CMV-associated TCR beta chains appeared to be HLA-restricted in a later analysis, and the HLA associations seemed to be driven largely by CMV exposure. Linkage disequilibrium might explain the correlated functional status among segregating V segments, but an unknown experimental factor could not be ruled out. At a false discovery rate of 0.05, a later analysis linked under 20,000 TCR beta sequences to specific HLA alleles. The study listed 150 to 200 TCR beta chains as associated with cytomegalovirus. A few of the identified cytomegalovirus-associated TCR beta chains were confirmed in vitro to be specific for cytomegalovirus antigens. Some IMGT-functional V segments, including TRBV6-2 and TRBV6-3, could not be distinguished by the 87-base-pair reads and were therefore excluded. Cytomegalovirus status was reported to be diagnosed by the classifier with high specificity and sensitivity in both the original and validation cohorts. It was suggested by the authors that the approach could potentially be generalized to other disease states and immunological phenotypes. Roughly uniform sequencing depth across donors was assumed in presence/absence analyses, although this assumption may not hold. Several of the top co-occurrence clusters appeared to be linked to parvovirus B19, influenza, CMV and Epstein-Barr virus, according to a later analysis. An association between a missense DCLRE1C variant and V-gene and J-gene trimming of TCR beta chains was found in a later genetic analysis and replicated in an independent cohort. A group of highly shared sequence variants was considered likely to be a technical artifact of the sequencing pipeline. In an earlier analysis of approximately 600 of the donors, most TCR beta V segments were observed in productive rearrangements about 90% or about 30% of the time, broadly matching IMGT annotations.

The cohort comprised hundreds of healthy bone marrow donors. All cohort members were sampled while nominally healthy, although unrecorded immune exposures were likely present. The donor was CMV seronegative and was included in the group of over 300 seronegative cohort members. A peripheral blood sample was provided by each donor, and peripheral blood mononuclear cells were used for TCR beta sequencing. The Qiagen DNeasy Blood Extraction Kit was used to extract genomic DNA from the blood cell samples. Library method: the immunoSEQ multiplex PCR assay. For the multiplex PCR, a mixture combining 60 forward primers for TCR Vbeta segments and 13 reverse primers for TCR Jbeta segments was used. The CDR3 region of rearranged TCR beta genes was amplified from genomic DNA with a multiplex PCR assay. Amplified TCR beta libraries were sequenced as 87-base-pair reads on the Illumina HiSeq System. The paper's data handling went like this. A later analysis tallied some 79 million unique TCR beta chains across the 650 to 750 repertoires, and around 12 million of those chains were shared by two or more donors. To remove PCR and sequencing errors, raw reads were error-corrected and collapsed into unique sequences using a nearest-neighbor algorithm that merged closely related sequences. V, D and J gene segments were assigned by aligning CDR3 sequences to IMGT reference sequences. For a sequence to be retained, a match of at least six nucleotides to both a V gene segment and a J gene segment was required. A rearrangement counted as productive if the CDR3 had no stop codons and remained in frame with V and J, and every other rearrangement counted as non-productive. Following IMGT convention, CDR3 was defined as the stretch from the second conserved V-encoded cysteine up to the conserved J-encoded phenylalanine. In an earlier analysis of 500 to 650 of the donors, sequences lacking an unambiguous match to a single V gene segment were excluded. In an earlier analysis of around 590 of the donors, a V segment was called functional when productive rearrangements were above 56.7%, and segregating when the standard deviation between donors exceeded 5%. To diagnose cytomegalovirus status from the catalog of TCR beta chain sequences, a statistical classification framework was built. In a later analysis, V and J genes were assigned by comparing TCR nucleotide sequences against IMGT/GENE-DB human TR gene sequences. Using the TCRdist pipeline, a later analysis assigned CDR3 sequences along with most-parsimonious VDJ recombination scenarios. In a later analysis, each TCR beta chain was defined by its CDR3 amino acid sequence together with its V-gene family, and reads without a unique V-gene family were excluded. As a way to deal with suspected cross-contamination and a sequencing artifact, a later analysis dropped hundreds of nucleotide sequences that were highly shared and had low generation probability. In a later analysis, a clonal expansion index was calculated for each public chain from normalized within-repertoire ranks of inferred template counts. A later analysis computed generation probabilities with a VDJ recombination model fitted to out-of-frame rearrangements, and checked the results against IGoR. In a later analysis, hypergeometric tests were used to score TCR-TCR, TCR-HLA and TCR-CMV co-occurrence, with a repertoire-size bias correction applied to TCR pairs. To estimate false discovery rates, a later analysis permuted the HLA or CMV assignments 20 times. In a later analysis, co-occurring TCRs were grouped using DBSCAN, with TCRdist sequence similarity added in when clustering inside HLA-allele-positive subsets. Repertoires with fewer than 30,000 or more than 120,000 public chains, plus five repertoires with anomalous nucleotide sharing, were excluded from co-occurrence clustering. Entries here come from immuneACCESS through TCRdb and include only in-frame sequences with V and J called. Some clones fail to appear in such tables; in the studies checked, an unresolved V gene covers under half of the shortfall, and the cause of the remainder is unknown. V, J and clone size reflect that table, while D and trimming were determined from the DNA. The sample table contains 250,000 to 350,000 clones; only one count was recorded for 80% of them. Roughly 0.31% of the sample is held by the ten biggest clonotypes.

Recombination linked TRBV6-5 to TRBJ2-5, with a tentative D gene TRBD1 over 6 matching bases. The sample comprised PBMCs. The origin of this receptor is a girl aged 2 to 10 in good health and CMV-seronegative. The nucleotide sequence reads as follows: TGTGCCAGCACCGCGACAGGAGAGACCCAGTACTTC. This sequence encodes CASTATGETQYF.